This record concerns one TCR beta chain sequence. Its antigen is currently not known. No much larger clonotype is one base removed from it; base qualities were not supplied. V sheds 6 bases and J sheds 7 bases, leaving 7 bases between their ends. Inclusive of the bounding cysteine and phenylalanine, the CDR3 is 12 residues long. Here the CDR3 DNA is all that survives: 36 bases in frame from base 1. Sequences SGHTA (CDR1) and FQGTGA (CDR2) are obtained from the germline V gene. Collaborating institutions collected whole blood in K2EDTA tubes following their own protocols. Collaborator samples were shipped for TCRbeta analysis as frozen whole blood, isolated PBMCs, or DNA extracted from either sample type. This sample stems from a study of blood T cell repertoires in COVID-19 (dated by TCRdb to the early 2020s). Background on the whole study: Samples covering the acute and convalescent phases of COVID-19 were provided by collaborators in the United States, Italy and Spain. The material from the prospective study consisted of cDNA or gDNA derived from T cells, B-cell-depleted T cells, or PBMCs. Deeply sampled blood TCRbeta repertoires from subjects exposed to, actively infected with, or recovered from COVID-19 were included in the dataset. The repertoires were released in a freely available public database intended as a resource for research on the immune response to SARS-CoV-2. Samples were obtained from the ongoing ImmuneRACE study (first 160 participants) and from about 1,300 subjects provided by 6 global collaborators. Nearly every sample came with metadata listing a de-identified subject ID, COVID-19 status, age in years and sex. HLA class I and class II types, where available, came from metadata supplied by the sample provider rather than from assay-based typing. Broader findings and caveats from the paper: How much clinical and demographic metadata was included differed by source and by participant, and the metadata was provided uncurated.

TCRbeta CDR3 regions were amplified from genomic DNA using the immunoSEQ Assay, a bias-controlled multiplex PCR. The original methods were these. Nucleated cell counts per sample were estimated from amplification of reference gene primers within the assay. To quantify the absolute abundance of each unique TCRbeta CDR3 rearrangement, sequence reads were collapsed and filtered. For each sample, productive Simpson clonality was calculated as the square root of Simpson's diversity index over productive rearrangements. The immuneACCESS repertoire file appears here via TCRdb, limited to in-frame rearrangements. These files lack a portion of the clones; in checked studies, under half of the deficit traces to unresolved V genes, and the cause of the others is not known. That table furnishes V, J and clone size, whereas the DNA furnished D and trimming. This sample lists about 250,000 clones; 70% to 85% were detected once. 8.9% of the sample is in the top ten clones.

Rearrangement joined TRBV7-3 to TRBJ1-6, with no confident D gene call. The sample comprised peripheral blood. This receptor was taken from an older man with acute or convalescent COVID-19. The CDR3 here reads CASSLPNSPLHF. The sequenced DNA is TGTGCCAGCAGTTTACCGAATTCACCCCTCCACTTT.